Listed below are T cell receptor beta chains from one sample, sequenced in a study of control samples from healthy donors and cancer patients. Clones were read by immunoSEQ multiplex PCR, and TCRdb kept only the in-frame ones, dropping some. The repertoire holds 100,000 to 150,000 clones, with approximately 90% as singletons. Sequencing was performed on blood. All receptors derive from a young man in good health. The CDR3 runs from the conserved cysteine through the conserved F or W. The size of a clone is reported for some rows only, either as once, few or many, or as a class for expanded clones.

J: TRBJ2-3
V: TRBV7-9
size: .
CDR3: CASSLGVRPGDTQYF

J: TRBJ2-6
V: TRBV5-5
size: .
CDR3: CASSLDPGSSGANVLTF

J: TRBJ1-4
V: TRBV30
size: .
CDR3: CAWAGTGYEKLFF

J: TRBJ1-2
V: TRBV6-5
size: .
CDR3: CASTRGLFYGYTF

J: TRBJ2-3
V: TRBV5-6
size: .
CDR3: CASSGLLAGRADTQYF

J: TRBJ2-2
V: TRBV3-1/TRBV3-2
size: .
CDR3: CASSQRGQGEGELFF

J: TRBJ2-1
V: TRBV19
size: .
CDR3: CASSIHTGKDEQFF

J: TRBJ2-1
V: TRBV5-1
size: .
CDR3: CASRKDGTSSYNEQFF

J: TRBJ1-5
V: TRBV6-1
size: .
CDR3: CASSDLYSNQPQHF

J: TRBJ2-3
V: TRBV6-5
size: .
CDR3: CASSYSGGAPDTQYF

J: TRBJ1-5
V: TRBV27
size: .
CDR3: CASSLSRTGGAHQPQHF

J: TRBJ1-1
V: TRBV7-3
size: .
CDR3: CASSLTSGSTEAFF

J: TRBJ1-1
V: TRBV11-2
size: .
CDR3: CASSPNRAPNTEAFF

J: TRBJ1-1
V: TRBV24-1
size: once
CDR3: CATSDWTGLRNTEAFF

J: TRBJ2-5
V: TRBV6-6
size: .
CDR3: CASSYSGQETQYF

J: TRBJ2-5
V: TRBV5-6
size: .
CDR3: CASSLGTGMETQYF

J: TRBJ2-1
V: TRBV5-1
size: .
CDR3: CASSLFPRDRAAYNEQFF

J: TRBJ1-1
V: TRBV3-1/TRBV3-2
size: .
CDR3: CASSPGGTQAFF

J: TRBJ2-5
V: TRBV5-4
size: .
CDR3: CASSLASGVETQYF

J: TRBJ2-5
V: TRBV4-2
size: .
CDR3: CASSQDQGGGPQTQYF

J: TRBJ2-7
V: TRBV5-1
size: .
CDR3: CASSWTGEGNEQYF

J: TRBJ1-3
V: TRBV4-2
size: .
CDR3: CASSQEPTGTGPYLGNTIYF

J: TRBJ1-1
V: TRBV4-1
size: .
CDR3: CASSQDIGVFTEAFF

J: TRBJ2-1
V: TRBV6-6
size: .
CDR3: CASSYGVNEQFF

J: TRBJ2-3
V: TRBV7-9
size: .
CDR3: CASSLVVAGLTDTQYF

J: TRBJ1-4
V: TRBV5-4
size: .
CDR3: CASSFTGTVNEKLFF

J: TRBJ1-1
V: TRBV20-1
size: .
CDR3: CSASPGTGVNTEAFF

J: TRBJ1-1
V: TRBV5-4
size: .
CDR3: CASSLGTGGNTEAFF

J: TRBJ1-5
V: TRBV11-2
size: .
CDR3: CASSLGNHFSNQPQHF

J: TRBJ1-2
V: TRBV14
size: .
CDR3: CASSQDGRGYGYTF

J: TRBJ2-4
V: TRBV12-3/TRBV12-4
size: once
CDR3: CASSLEGHIQYF

J: TRBJ1-1
V: TRBV4-1
size: once
CDR3: CASSQGLDEAFF

J: TRBJ1-1
V: TRBV5-3
size: .
CDR3: CARSLARKGNTEAFF

J: TRBJ1-2
V: TRBV19
size: .
CDR3: CASIPPGRRWGSYGYTF

J: TRBJ2-7
V: TRBV6-5
size: few
CDR3: CASSRDRSGYEQYF

J: TRBJ2-7
V: TRBV6-5
size: .
CDR3: CASTPTQGDPYEQYF

J: TRBJ2-1
V: TRBV15
size: .
CDR3: CATSRLAVSSYNEQFF

J: TRBJ2-3
V: TRBV4-2
size: once
CDR3: CASSQEESSGGADTQYF

J: TRBJ1-5
V: TRBV28
size: .
CDR3: CASSFPTYGGNQPQHF

J: TRBJ2-1
V: TRBV27
size: once
CDR3: CASSALRGAGRISYNEQFF

J: TRBJ1-1
V: TRBV19
size: .
CDR3: CASTWDHMNTEAFF

J: TRBJ2-7
V: TRBV10-2
size: .
CDR3: CASSEGGGAYEQYF

J: TRBJ2-3
V: TRBV15
size: .
CDR3: CATSRGGQGLGTQYF